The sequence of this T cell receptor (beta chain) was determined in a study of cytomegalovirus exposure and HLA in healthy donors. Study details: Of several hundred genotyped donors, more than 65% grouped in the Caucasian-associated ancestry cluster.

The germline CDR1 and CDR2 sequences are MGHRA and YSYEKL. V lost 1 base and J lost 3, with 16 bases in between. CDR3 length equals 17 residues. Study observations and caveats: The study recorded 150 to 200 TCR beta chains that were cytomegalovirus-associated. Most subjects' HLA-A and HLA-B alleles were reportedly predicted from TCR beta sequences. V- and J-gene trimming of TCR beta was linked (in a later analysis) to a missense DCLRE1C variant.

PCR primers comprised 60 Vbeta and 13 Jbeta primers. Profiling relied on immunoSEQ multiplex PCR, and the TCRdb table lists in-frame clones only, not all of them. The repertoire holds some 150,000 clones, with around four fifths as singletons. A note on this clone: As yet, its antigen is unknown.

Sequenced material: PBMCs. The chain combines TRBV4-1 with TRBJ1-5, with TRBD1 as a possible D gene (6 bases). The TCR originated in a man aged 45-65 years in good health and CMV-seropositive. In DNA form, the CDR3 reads TGCGCCAGCAGCCAAGGCAGAGGGGGGGCGATCAATCAGCCCCAGCATTTT. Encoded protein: CASSQGRGGAINQPQHF.